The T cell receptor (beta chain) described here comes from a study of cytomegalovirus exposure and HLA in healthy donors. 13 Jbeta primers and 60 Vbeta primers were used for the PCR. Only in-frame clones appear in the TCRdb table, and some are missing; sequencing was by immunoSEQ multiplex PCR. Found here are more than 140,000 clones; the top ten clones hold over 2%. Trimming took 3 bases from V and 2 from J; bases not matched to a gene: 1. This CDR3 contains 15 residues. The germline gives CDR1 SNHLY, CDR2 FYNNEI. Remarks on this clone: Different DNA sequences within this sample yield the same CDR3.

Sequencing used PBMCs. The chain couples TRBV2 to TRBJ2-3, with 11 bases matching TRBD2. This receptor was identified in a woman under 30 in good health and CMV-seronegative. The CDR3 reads CASSEGLADTDTQYF. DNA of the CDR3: TGTGCCAGCAGTGAGGGACTAGCGGACACAGATACGCAGTATTTT.